The 23 T cell receptor beta chains below come from one sample, sequenced in a study of T cell repertoires in cytomegalovirus infection. From the reads, TCRdb called clonotypes with MiXCR, one entry per CDR3 protein. The sample records some 600,000 distinct CDR3 sequences, 24% being singletons. The sequenced sample consisted of CD8+ T cells from PBMCs. Every receptor here comes from a human donor in good health (CMV status not recorded). Some clones in this sample may be carry-over from other donors' samples.

The V and J genes are TRBV14 and TRBJ2-4; unclear D gene. In germline, CDR1 is SGHDN, CDR2 FVKESK. The length of the CDR3 is 15 residues. Trimming removed 1 base at V and 6 bases at J, with 13 bases between. CDR3 nucleotides: TGTGCCAGCAGCCAAGCTTCGAAGGGTGGAAACATTCAGTACTTC. This encodes CASSQASKGGNIQYF.

The chain employs TRBV5-4 and TRBJ1-1, with 9 bases lining up with TRBD1. The CDR3 totals 16 residues. CDR1 and CDR2 (germline): SGHNT, YYREEE (reference sequence). Trimming removed 0 bases from V and 5 bases from J; junction bases left unmatched: 8. The DNA of the CDR3 is TGTGCCAGCAGCTTGGACGGGGGACAGGGTCTAACTGAAGCTTTCTTT. Its protein is CASSLDGGQGLTEAFF.

This clonotype was seen a few times. The chain is built from TRBV14 and TRBJ2-1, with D perhaps being TRBD1 or TRBD2 (5 bases each). V shed 4 bases and J shed 7 bases, with 17 bases lying between them. Germline assignment: CDR1 SGHDN and CDR2 FVKESK. CDR3 length: 15 amino acids. CDR3 loop: CASSPGSSWGNEQFF. CDR3 sequence (DNA): TGTGCCAGCAGCCCCGGTTCCTCCTGGGGGAATGAGCAGTTCTTC.

This clonotype was detected only a few times. The V call is TRBV19, the J call TRBJ2-1; possible D gene TRBD1, 5 bases. Trimming left V 6 bases short and J 8 bases short, with 11 bases between. Per germline, CDR1 LNHDA and CDR2 SQIVND (reference sequence). This CDR3 region has 12 residues. Here the CDR3 reads CASRGDSDEQFF. Written as DNA, the CDR3 is TGTGCCAGTAGAGGCGACAGCGATGAGCAGTTCTTC.

The J gene is TRBJ2-7, the V gene TRBV28, with TRBD2 matching over 7 bases. Trimming took 5 bases from V and 7 from J; bases not matched to a gene: 5. This CDR3 comprises 12 residues. The germline gives CDR1 MDHEN, CDR2 SYDVKM. The chain's CDR3 is CASSGGGWEQYV. The CDR3 nucleotides read TGTGCCAGCAGTGGGGGGGGTTGGGAGCAGTACGTC.

V and J are TRBV4-1 and TRBJ1-3; TRBD1 aligns across 7 bases. Germline CDR1 and CDR2: MGHRA and YSYEKL. This CDR3 region has 15 residues. The trim removed 1 base at V and 3 bases at J, leaving 3 bases unmatched. CDR3 protein: CASSQGDSIGNTIYF. Written as DNA, the CDR3 is TGCGCCAGCAGCCAAGGGGACAGTATTGGAAACACCATATATTTT.

In its sample, this clonotype was seen a few times. V gene TRBV6-2 or TRBV6-3 combines with J gene TRBJ2-1; the D call may be TRBD1 or TRBD2 (5 bases each). The CDR3 has 14 amino acids. Germline loops: CDR1 MNHEY, CDR2 SVGEGT. Trimming took 6 bases from V and 10 from J, leaving 19 bases between them. The CDR3 protein is CASSVTPGTREQFF. The CDR3 DNA follows: TGTGCCAGCAGCGTGACCCCCGGGACGAGAGAGCAGTTCTTC.

This sequence joins TRBV7-2 and TRBJ1-6, with 9 positions matching TRBD1. CDR1 is SGHTA and CDR2 is FQGNSA in the germline V gene. The CDR3 is made up of 19 amino acids. J lost 2 bases, V lost 5 bases, and 13 bases had no gene match. The DNA for the CDR3 is TGTGCCAGCAGCCCAGCCGGGACAGGGCTTTTGACCTATAATTCACCCCTCCACTTT. Translating it yields CASSPAGTGLLTYNSPLHF. Based on the CDR3 plus reference TRBV7-2 and TRBJ1-6, the full variable domain is GAGVSQSPSNKVTEKGKDVELRCDPISGHTALYWYRQSLGQGLEFLIYFQGNSAPDKSGLPSDRFSAERTGGSVSTLTIQRTQQEDSAVYLCASSPAGTGLLTYNSPLHFGNGTRLTVT.

This clonotype was picked up many times. The V call is TRBV12-5, the J call TRBJ2-3, with 7 positions matching TRBD1. In germline, CDR1 is LGHNT, CDR2 FRNRAP. Losses at the gene ends were 3 bases for V and 0 bases for J; bases not matched to a gene: 9. The length of the CDR3 is 17 residues. CDR3 bases: TGTGCTAGTGGTTTTCAGACAGGGCGAACCAGCACAGATACGCAGTATTTT. Its protein product is CASGFQTGRTSTDTQYF.

This clonotype was found a few times. The chain is built from TRBV10-3 and TRBJ2-1; 11 bases map to TRBD2. With V trimmed by 7 bases and J by 5 bases, 4 bases remained unmatched. The CDR3 is 14 residues long. Per germline, CDR1 ENHRY and CDR2 SYGVKD. The CDR3: CAINSGGGHNEQFF. CDR3 bases: TGTGCCATCAATAGCGGGGGGGGTCACAATGAGCAGTTCTTC.

V usage is TRBV7-6 and J usage is TRBJ2-1; 8 positions agree with TRBD2. Germline trimming cut 5 bases from V and 6 bases from J; bases unmatched to any gene: 6. The CDR3 contains 14 residues. Germline loops: CDR1 SGHVS, CDR2 FNYEAQ. CDR3 coding DNA: TGTGCCAGCAGCCGGGGGGGCCGGGGCAATGAGCAGTTCTTC. It translates to CASSRGGRGNEQFF.

This clonotype showed up many times. CDR3 in amino acids: CASSGRDSYGYTF. As DNA, the CDR3 is TGTGCCAGCAGTGGCCGGGACAGCTATGGCTACACCTTC. The chain has TRBV7-6 and TRBJ1-2; 7 nucleotides agree with TRBD1. Germline V gene data show CDR1 as SGHVS and CDR2 as FNYEAQ. The CDR3 is 13 amino acids. V shed 6 bases and J 4 bases; nucleotides not matched to a gene: 5.

As concerns this clonotype: The junction does not match germline at one end; this may be a read error. The V and J genes are TRBV7-8 and TRBJ1-5; 7 bases are a match to TRBD1. CDR1 and CDR2 from the germline V gene are SGHVS and FQNEAQ. The CDR3 runs to 14 residues. In nucleotides, the CDR3 is TGTACCAGCAGCTCGGGACAGTACAATCAGCCCCAGCATTTT. Translating it yields CTSSSGQYNQPQHF.

In this sample, this clonotype turned up a few times. This chain connects TRBV14 to TRBJ1-5, with TRBD1 identical over 7 bases. J lost 4 bases, V lost 3 bases, and 6 bases had no gene match. Germline V CDR1 and CDR2: SGHDN, FVKESK. The CDR3 is made up of 15 amino acids. CDR3 amino acids: CASSHSDRPNQPQHF. CDR3 in DNA: TGTGCCAGCAGCCACTCGGACAGGCCAAATCAGCCCCAGCATTTT.

The chain recombines TRBV25-1 with TRBJ2-1; TRBD2 matches at 10 bases. V trimming: 8 bases; J trimming: 5 bases; junction bases outside the gene matches: 3. Germline V gene lookup returns CDR1 MGHDK and CDR2 SYGVNS. The CDR3 covers 13 residues. The CDR3 sequence: CASSGTSDNEQFF. As DNA, the CDR3 is TGTGCCAGCTCCGGGACTAGCGACAATGAGCAGTTCTTC.

The table lists this clonotype with many counts. The rearrangement joins TRBV7-8 to TRBJ2-1; 9 nucleotides match TRBD2. Trimming cost V 5 bases and J 2 bases; bases outside gene matches: 13. The germline V gene has CDR1 SGHVS and CDR2 FQNEAQ. The CDR3 runs to 18 residues. The CDR3: CASSHKVGLAETYNEQFF. The CDR3, as DNA: TGTGCCAGCAGCCATAAGGTGGGACTAGCCGAAACCTACAATGAGCAGTTCTTC.

The V call is TRBV2, the J call TRBJ2-7, with D perhaps TRBD2 (6 bases). The V gene's germline CDR1 is SNHLY and CDR2 FYNNEI. This CDR3 spans 13 amino acids. Trimming stripped 3 bases from V and 7 bases from J, with 13 bases between. CDR3 DNA sequence: TGTGCCAGCAGTGATCGTTCAGGGAGGGAGCAGTACGTC. It translates to CASSDRSGREQYV.

The V call is TRBV27, the J call TRBJ1-5; D uncertain. CDR1 and CDR2 from the germline V gene are MNHEY and SMNVEV (reference sequence). There are 14 residues in the CDR3. V lost 0 bases and J lost 6, with 9 bases in between. CDR3 nucleotides: TGTGCCAGCAGTTTATCGATCCCCGGTCAGCCCCAGCATTTT. It codes for CASSLSIPGQPQHF.

This clonotype was detected a few times. CDR3 DNA sequence: TGTGCCAGCAGCGGGCGGAGCGGGGGAACCTCTGGTTACAATGAGCAGTTCTTC. Translating gives CASSGRSGGTSGYNEQFF. This chain links TRBV14 with TRBJ2-1; 8 nucleotides line up with TRBD2. The CDR3 loop spans 18 amino acids. The trim removed 5 bases at V and 4 bases at J, leaving 16 bases unmatched. Germline-derived CDR1 and CDR2 are SGHDN and FVKESK.

This rearrangement joins TRBV29-1 to TRBJ2-5; TRBD2 is a possible D gene (6 bases). Trimming left V 4 bases short and J 2 bases short, with 14 bases between. This CDR3 contains 14 residues. Per the germline V gene, CDR1 is SQVTM and CDR2 is ANQGSEA. CDR3: CSVGRLVRQETQYF. Written as DNA, the CDR3 is TGCAGCGTTGGGCGACTAGTTAGGCAAGAGACCCAGTACTTC.

The gene calls are TRBV12-3 or TRBV12-4 and TRBJ2-3; D is uncertain. The CDR3 extends over 16 amino acids. V was shortened by 4 bases and J by 0 bases, with 14 bases between the two germline ends. Here the CDR3 DNA reads TGTGCCAGCAGTTCCCCTACGGACCTTAGCACAGATACGCAGTATTTT. Its translation: CASSSPTDLSTDTQYF.

In the case of this clonotype: The junction differs from germline at one of its ends, possibly a read error. J is TRBJ2-7 and V is TRBV10-2, with 7 bases aligning to TRBD2. Looked up from germline, CDR1 is WSHSY and CDR2 is SAAADI. The CDR3 is made up of 17 amino acids. For the CDR3, the DNA is TGCGCCAGCACCTTAGGCACCGTGAGCGGGGACCCCTACAAGCAGTACTTC. It translates to CASTLGTVSGDPYKQYF.

The chain recombines TRBV19 with TRBJ2-1, with 8 bases lining up with TRBD2. Germline lookup yields CDR1 LNHDA and CDR2 SQIVND (reference sequence). Unmatched junction bases numbered 11, after V lost 6 bases and J lost 4 bases. The CDR3 has 16 residues. Written as DNA, the CDR3 is TGTGCCAGTAGCCCAGGGTCCGGGGGGGTGTACAATGAGCAGTTCTTC. This sequence encodes CASSPGSGGVYNEQFF.